The source of this T cell receptor beta chain is a study of T cells after somatic rescue of genetic block. Repertoires were generated with immunoSEQ multiplex PCR, while TCRdb's copy carries only in-frame clones and drops some. The repertoire consists of around 100,000 clones, with 80% to 95% occurring once and the leading ten covering 1.4%. Germline V gene sequence: CDR1 SGHRS, CDR2 YFSETQ. The CDR3 runs to 13 residues. The trim removed 8 bases at V and 0 bases at J, leaving 2 bases unmatched. Sequencing was done on a sample of peripheral blood mononuclear cells (PBMCs). V is TRBV5-1 and J is TRBJ1-3, with 7 nucleotides matching TRBD1. The receptor comes from a young woman. The CDR3 is CARQGSSGNTIYF. As DNA, the CDR3 is TGCGCCAGACAGGGGAGCTCTGGAAACACCATATATTTT.